The clone carrying this TCR beta chain was detected only once. This CDR3 is 15 amino acids long. The germline gives CDR1 SGHRS, CDR2 YFSETQ. V lost 4 bases and J lost 0, with 11 bases in between. Seattle patients were enrolled during active infection and followed longitudinally. This entry comes from a study of blood T cell repertoires in COVID-19. Overall study context: Some COVID-19 samples were acute and others convalescent; all came from the United States, Italy and Spain.

Methods used by the authors: Estimation of nucleated cell counts was performed using reference gene primer amplification. Some clones are missing from TCRdb's copy, which holds only in-frame ones; the method was immunoSEQ multiplex PCR. The V and J calls and clone size come from that table; D and trimming were worked out from the DNA. The sample has fewer than 700,000 clones; roughly nine tenths are singletons. The sequence was obtained from a woman in her forties or fifties with COVID-19, enrolled during active disease. V is TRBV5-1 and J is TRBJ2-1; D unresolved. The sample consisted of peripheral blood. CDR3: CASSPFKSSYNEQFF. The DNA for the CDR3 is TGCGCCAGCAGCCCCTTTAAATCCTCCTACAATGAGCAGTTCTTC. The variable domain in full, completed from reference TRBV5-1 and TRBJ2-1, reads KAGVTQTPRYLIKTRGQQVTLSCSPISGHRSVSWYQQTPGQGLQFLFEYFSETQRNKGNFPGRFSGRQFSNSRSEMNVSTLELGDSALYLCASSPFKSSYNEQFFGPGTRLTVL.